The sequence of this T cell receptor beta chain was determined in a study of blood T cell repertoires in COVID-19. The overall study: Donors in the United States, Italy and Spain gave samples during acute or convalescent COVID-19.

Measured with immunoSEQ multiplex PCR; TCRdb has only the in-frame clones, and not every one. The sample includes 95,000 to 110,000 clones, roughly 90% of them seen just once. The ends were cut back, 0 bases at V and 5 bases at J, with 16 bases in the middle. CDR3 size: 15 residues. Germline V CDR1 and CDR2: GTSNPN, SVGIG (reference sequence). Sequencing was performed on peripheral blood. This clonotype was obtained from a man aged 35-49 years with active or convalescent COVID-19. The chain is built from TRBV30 and TRBJ1-2; a possible D gene is TRBD1 (5 bases). The CDR3 loop reads CAWSVPQPRGYGYTF. CDR3 DNA sequence: TGTGCCTGGAGTGTACCCCAGCCCCGGGGGTATGGCTACACCTTC.